This paragraph covers one TCR beta chain sequence. This sample stems from a study of Ad26.COV2.S vaccination and SARS-CoV-2 variants. Clones were sequenced by immunoSEQ multiplex PCR, and TCRdb holds only the in-frame ones, with some missing. Of fewer than 800,000 clones listed, about 89% were seen once; the top ten hold roughly 1.5%. The ends were cut back, 5 bases at V and 5 bases at J, with 13 bases in the middle. The length of the CDR3 is 13 residues. From germline, CDR1 is LNHDA and CDR2 SQIVND (reference sequence). The sample's treatment: 19 received Ad26.COV2.S at low or high dose, single or two shots; a few received placebo; per-sample allocation not given. Samples came from day 63 after the first vaccine or placebo injection. In Boston, an adult donor aged 18-55 years took part. The study used a vaccine consisting of an Ad26 vector that expressed Wuhan-strain SARS-CoV-2 spike.

The gene calls are TRBV19 and TRBJ2-7, with a weak D call TRBD1 (6 bases). The sample in question was peripheral blood, obtained in a trial of Ad26.COV2.S vaccine versus placebo. The receptor was isolated from a person aged 18 to 65 who received the Ad26.COV2.S COVID-19 vaccine or a placebo. CDR3 DNA sequence: TGTGCCAGTAGTCCATACAGGGCCCACGAGCAGTACTTC. This translates into CASSPYRAHEQYF.